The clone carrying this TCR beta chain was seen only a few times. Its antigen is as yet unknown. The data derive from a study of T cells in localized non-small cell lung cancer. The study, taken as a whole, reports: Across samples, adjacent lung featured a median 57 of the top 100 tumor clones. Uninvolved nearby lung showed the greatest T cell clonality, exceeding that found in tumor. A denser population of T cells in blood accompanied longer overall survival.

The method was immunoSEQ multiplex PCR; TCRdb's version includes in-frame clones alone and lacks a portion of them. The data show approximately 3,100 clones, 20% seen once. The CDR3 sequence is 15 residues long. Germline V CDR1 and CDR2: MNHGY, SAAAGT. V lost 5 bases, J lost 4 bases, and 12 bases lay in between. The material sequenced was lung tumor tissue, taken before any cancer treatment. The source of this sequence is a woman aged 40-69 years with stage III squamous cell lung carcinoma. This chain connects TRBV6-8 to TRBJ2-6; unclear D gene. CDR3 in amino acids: CASSLSRAGANVLTF. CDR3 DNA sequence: TGTGCCAGCAGTCTAAGCCGGGCAGGGGCCAACGTCCTGACTTTC.